The present T cell receptor beta chain was sequenced within a study of human T cells and chemical hapten exposure. Broader study findings: Counts of TCRs above 1 in 1000 frequency stayed unchanged with DPC sensitization. Compared to controls, expanded TCRs made significantly more large clusters of similar CDR3s.

This clonotype has more than one count but fewer than ten. The antigen is undetermined. This CDR3 contains 17 residues. J was trimmed by 4 bases and V by 3 bases; bases with no gene match: 12. Germline assignment: CDR1 SGDLS and CDR2 YYNGEE. Time point here: patch test 1, 2 weeks after DPC sensitization. The treatment denotes: therapeutic diphenylcyclopropenone sensitization with weekly scalp DPC. Blood collection took place prior to placing each patch test. Blood, whole and unfractionated, served as the source for total RNA extraction. MiXCR was run by TCRdb on the RACE reads, yielding one entry per CDR3 protein. Seen here are about 380,000 distinct CDR3 sequences, approximately 4.4% observed once, and the top ten hold about 2.1%.

The receptor comes from a woman aged 45-65 years with alopecia areata. Some clones in this sample may be carry-over from other donors' samples. Here the sequenced sample was whole blood, taken in connection with sensitization to the hapten diphenylcyclopropenone (DPC). V usage is TRBV9 and J usage is TRBJ1-2; 10 bases are shared with TRBD1. The CDR3 nucleotides are TGTGCCAGCAGCGCTGGGACAGGGGCAACCAACATCTATGGCTACACCTTC. Translating it yields CASSAGTGATNIYGYTF.